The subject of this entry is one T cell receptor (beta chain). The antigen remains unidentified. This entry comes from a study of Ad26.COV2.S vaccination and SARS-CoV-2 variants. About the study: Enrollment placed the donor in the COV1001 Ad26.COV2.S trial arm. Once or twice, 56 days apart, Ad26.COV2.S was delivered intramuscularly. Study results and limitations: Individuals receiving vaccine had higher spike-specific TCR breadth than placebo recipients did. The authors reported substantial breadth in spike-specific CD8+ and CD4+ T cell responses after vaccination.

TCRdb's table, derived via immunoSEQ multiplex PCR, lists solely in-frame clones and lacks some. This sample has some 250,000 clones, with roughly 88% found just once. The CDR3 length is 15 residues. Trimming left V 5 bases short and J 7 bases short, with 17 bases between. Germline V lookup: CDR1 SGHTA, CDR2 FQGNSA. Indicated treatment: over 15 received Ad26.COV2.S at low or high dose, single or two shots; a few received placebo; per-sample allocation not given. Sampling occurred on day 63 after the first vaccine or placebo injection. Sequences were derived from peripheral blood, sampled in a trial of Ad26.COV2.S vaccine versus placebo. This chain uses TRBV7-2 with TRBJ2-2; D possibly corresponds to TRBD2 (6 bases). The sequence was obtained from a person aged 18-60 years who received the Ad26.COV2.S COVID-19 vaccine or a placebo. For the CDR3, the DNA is TGTGCCAGCAGCCGGGCCCAGGGACTTGGCGGGGAGCTGTTTTTT. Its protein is CASSRAQGLGGELFF.